A single sample is the source of the 2 T cell receptor beta chains below, sequenced in a study of T cell responses to AZD1222 COVID-19 vaccine. The repertoire was sequenced with immunoSEQ multiplex PCR; TCRdb's copy has only in-frame clones and lacks some. The sample consists of 95,000 to 150,000 clones, 80% to 90% of them appearing once. Sample: peripheral blood, taken on day 0 of AZD1222 vaccination. These receptors originate from an adult in good health.

The chain links TRBV24-1 to TRBJ2-7, with D uncertain. The CDR3 contains 11 residues. In germline, CDR1 is KGHDR, CDR2 SFDVKD. V was trimmed by 4 bases and J by 4 bases, leaving 4 bases between them. CDR3 sequence reads: CATSDEYEQYF. CDR3 bases: TGTGCCACCAGTGACGAATACGAGCAGTACTTC.

The chain recombines TRBV5-1 with TRBJ1-1, with 8 bases lining up with TRBD1. The CDR3 has 14 amino acids. CDR1 is SGHRS and CDR2 is YFSETQ in the germline V gene. V lost 0 bases and J lost 9; bases outside the gene matches: 7. DNA of the CDR3: TGCGCCAGCAGCTTGGACGGGACAGGAAGCAAAGCTTTCTTT. This sequence encodes CASSLDGTGSKAFF.